The 18 T cell receptor beta chains in this list originate from one sample, sequenced in a study of cytomegalovirus exposure and HLA in healthy donors (dated by TCRdb to 2016 to 2017). The library was obtained by the immunoSEQ multiplex PCR assay. The multiplex PCR relied on a mix of 60 forward primers for TCR Vbeta segments and 13 reverse primers for TCR Jbeta segments. TCRdb's version of the immuneACCESS table is confined to in-frame rearrangements and falls short of the full clone set. An unresolved V gene accounts for under half of the shortfall where checked; the remainder is of unknown origin. This sample gives about 160,000 clones in total; about four fifths of them show up just once. The top ten constitute around 6.6% of the sample. Source material: PBMCs. Receptors originate from a man aged 45-65 years in good health and CMV-seropositive.

This chain links TRBV6-1 with TRBJ1-2, with 7 bases fitting TRBD1. CDR1 MNHNS and CDR2 SASEGT come from the germline V gene. There are 14 residues in the CDR3. J lost 4 bases, V lost 1 base, and 3 bases had no gene match. The CDR3 nucleotides are TGTGCCAGCAGTGAAGGGGGGACAGCCTATGGCTACACCTTC. Translation: CASSEGGTAYGYTF.

CDR3 in DNA: TGTGCCAGCAGCCTTTCGGGCAGGGGTGGCACCGGGGAGCTGTTTTTT. Translated: CASSLSGRGGTGELFF. The chain combines TRBV28 with TRBJ2-2, with D tentatively TRBD1 (6 bases). Per the germline V gene, CDR1 is MDHEN and CDR2 is SYDVKM. CDR3 size: 16 residues. V was clipped by 6 bases and J by 4 bases, with 18 bases between them.

This clone was found a few times. The chain couples TRBV27 to TRBJ2-1; D is perhaps TRBD1 (6 bases). This CDR3 has 15 residues. The germline V gene encodes CDR1 MNHEY and CDR2 SMNVEV (reference sequence). Trimming stripped 5 bases from V and 10 bases from J, with 21 bases between. The CDR3 loop reads CASSPTGQNRREQFF. Here the CDR3 DNA reads TGTGCCAGCAGTCCCACGGGACAAAATCGCCGGGAGCAGTTCTTC.

The chain employs TRBV18 and TRBJ2-4; TRBD2 matches 7 bases. With 2 bases clipped from V and 4 bases from J, the junction kept 5 bases outside the gene matches. The germline gives CDR1 KGHSH, CDR2 LQKENI. There are 15 residues in the CDR3. The CDR3 reads CASSPAASGKNIQYF. CDR3 DNA sequence: TGTGCCAGCTCACCAGCGGCTAGCGGAAAAAACATTCAGTACTTC. Full variable domain (outside the CDR3, taken from reference TRBV18 and TRBJ2-4): NAGVMQNPRHLVRRRGQEARLRCSPMKGHSHVYWYRQLPEEGLKFMVYLQKENIIDESGMPKERFSAEFPKEGPSILRIQQVVRGDSAAYFCASSPAASGKNIQYFGAGTRLSVL.

V is TRBV6-5 and J is TRBJ1-5, with D possibly matching TRBD1 (5 bases). Germline values: CDR1 MNHEY, CDR2 SVGAGI. The CDR3 runs to 14 residues. V lost 0 bases and J lost 6, with 9 bases in between. The CDR3 DNA is TGTGCCAGCAGTTACTCGTGGGGGGGTCAGCCCCAGCATTTT. This encodes CASSYSWGGQPQHF.

This chain links TRBV6-1 with TRBJ2-3, with D maybe TRBD2 (5 bases). The germline V and J ends were trimmed by 7 bases and 8 bases, with 13 bases remaining between them. The CDR3 consists of 12 residues. The germline V gene encodes CDR1 MNHNS and CDR2 SASEGT. In nucleotides, the CDR3 is TGTGCCAGCACCCAGTGGAGGTCTACGCAGTATTTT. Translation gives CASTQWRSTQYF.

This clone was seen more than once but under ten times. The V gene is TRBV2, the J gene TRBJ2-5, with D unresolved. Trimming cost V 6 bases and J 4 bases, with 9 bases left between them. The CDR3 is 12 amino acids. Germline V gives CDR1 SNHLY, CDR2 FYNNEI. CDR3 sequence (DNA): TGTGCCAGCAGCGCACTCGGAGAGACCCAGTACTTC. This gives the protein CASSALGETQYF.

V is TRBV28 and J is TRBJ2-5; TRBD2 matches 8 bases. The J call could be wrong; TRBJ2-7 is a better fit for the DNA end. Looked up from germline, CDR1 is MDHEN and CDR2 is SYDVKM. The CDR3 length is 14 residues. CDR3 nucleotides: TGTGCCAGCATTTATAGCGGGAACGTCTACGAGCAGTACTTC. This codes for CASIYSGNVYEQYF.

The gene calls are TRBV5-1 and TRBJ1-1, with D perhaps TRBD1 (5 bases). V was clipped by 7 bases and J by 1 base, with 20 bases between them. The CDR3 consists of 16 residues. Germline loops: CDR1 SGHRS, CDR2 YFSETQ. CDR3 protein: CASSYGTGGENTEAFF. CDR3 nucleotide sequence: TGCGCCAGCTCGTACGGGACGGGGGGAGAGAACACTGAAGCTTTCTTT.

This clone was observed a handful of times. The V gene is TRBV5-1, the J gene TRBJ1-1, with D perhaps TRBD1 (6 bases). Germline values: CDR1 SGHRS, CDR2 YFSETQ. The V and J ends lost 0 bases and 4 bases respectively, with 13 bases between them. This CDR3 is built from 15 residues. The DNA for the CDR3 is TGCGCCAGCAGCTTGGATCCAGGGGTGAGCACTGAAGCTTTCTTT. Protein sequence: CASSLDPGVSTEAFF.

The chain uses TRBV11-2 and TRBJ1-4; D might be TRBD1 (6 bases). V was pared by 2 bases and J by 8 bases, with 9 bases between. The CDR3 length is 13 residues. Germline CDR1 SGHAT, CDR2 FQNNGV. The chain's CDR3 is CASSLSGEEKLFF. CDR3 coding DNA: TGTGCCAGCAGCTTATCAGGGGAAGAAAAACTGTTTTTT.

In the case of this clone: Mismatch with germline at one junction end may stem from a read error. This sample also contains other DNA sequences that code for the same CDR3. This rearrangement joins TRBV18 to TRBJ1-1; 10 bases map to TRBD1. This CDR3 spans 14 amino acids. The germline V gene encodes CDR1 KGHSH and CDR2 LQKENI. The CDR3 sequence: CASSPTGGLTEAFF. CDR3 bases: TGCGCCAGCTCACCGACAGGGGGCTTGACTGAAGCTTTCTTT.

J is TRBJ2-3 and V is TRBV20-1; a weak D match, TRBD2 (5 bases). The germline gives CDR1 DFQATT, CDR2 SNEGSKA (reference sequence). The CDR3 sequence is 11 residues long. The germline V and J ends were trimmed by 5 bases and 7 bases, with 10 bases remaining between them. CDR3 loop: CSAFDGNTQYF. Here the CDR3 DNA reads TGCAGTGCTTTCGACGGGAATACGCAGTATTTT.

In this sample, this clone turned up once. The chain joins TRBV5-1 to TRBJ2-7, with 8 positions matching TRBD2. The CDR3 extends over 16 amino acids. The junction had 6 bases not matched to a gene; V was cut back by 0 bases and J by 1 base. Looked up from germline, CDR1 is SGHRS and CDR2 is YFSETQ. The CDR3 nucleotides read TGCGCCAGCAGCTTGGGGAGTAGCGGGAAGTCCTACGAGCAGTACTTC. Protein sequence: CASSLGSSGKSYEQYF.

J is TRBJ2-1 and V is TRBV7-9, with a tentative D call TRBD2 (5 bases). Germline-derived CDR1 and CDR2 are SEHNR and FQNEAQ (reference sequence). Trimming removed 3 bases from V and 5 bases from J, with 8 bases in between. The CDR3 is made up of 13 amino acids. The CDR3 region has the DNA TGTGCCAGCAGCTTTTTAGCGAACAATGAGCAGTTCTTC. Amino acid sequence: CASSFLANNEQFF. The full variable domain, in which reference TRBV7-9 and TRBJ2-1 provide the parts outside the CDR3, is DTGVSQNPRHKITKRGQNVTFRCDPISEHNRLYWYRQTLGQGPEFLTYFQNEAQLEKSRLLSDRFSAERPKGSFSTLEIQRTEQGDSAMYLCASSFLANNEQFFGPGTRLTVL.

V usage is TRBV5-1 and J usage is TRBJ2-1; 7 nucleotides line up with TRBD1. J lost 0 bases, V lost 4 bases, and 4 bases had no gene match. This CDR3 has 15 amino acids. The V gene's germline CDR1 is SGHRS and CDR2 YFSETQ. Here the CDR3 reads CASSPGTASYNEQFF. CDR3 nucleotide sequence: TGCGCCAGCAGCCCCGGGACAGCCTCCTACAATGAGCAGTTCTTC. Based on the CDR3 plus reference TRBV5-1 and TRBJ2-1, the full variable domain is KAGVTQTPRYLIKTRGQQVTLSCSPISGHRSVSWYQQTPGQGLQFLFEYFSETQRNKGNFPGRFSGRQFSNSRSEMNVSTLELGDSALYLCASSPGTASYNEQFFGPGTRLTVL.

The chain carries TRBV7-9 and TRBJ1-4, with 8 bases that match TRBD1. There are 15 residues in the CDR3. V lost 1 base to trimming and J lost 8 bases; unmatched junction nucleotides: 6. Germline V gives CDR1 SEHNR, CDR2 FQNEAQ (reference sequence). The CDR3 spells CASSLGAGGKEKLFF. CDR3 in DNA: TGTGCCAGCAGCTTAGGGGCAGGGGGCAAGGAAAAACTGTTTTTT. The variable domain in full, completed from reference TRBV7-9 and TRBJ1-4, reads DTGVSQNPRHKITKRGQNVTFRCDPISEHNRLYWYRQTLGQGPEFLTYFQNEAQLEKSRLLSDRFSAERPKGSFSTLEIQRTEQGDSAMYLCASSLGAGGKEKLFFGSGTQLSVL.

The genes are TRBV19 and TRBJ2-6; 8 bases match TRBD1. Unmatched junction bases numbered 14, after V lost 0 bases and J lost 1 base. Germline CDR1 is LNHDA and CDR2 is SQIVND (reference sequence). The CDR3 totals 21 residues. DNA of the CDR3: TGTGCCAGTAGTATAGATCGACTCGTCGAGACAGGGGTTTCTGGGGCCAACGTCCTGACTTTC. As protein: CASSIDRLVETGVSGANVLTF. Full variable domain (rest looked up from reference TRBV19 and TRBJ2-6): DGGITQSPKYLFRKEGQNVTLSCEQNLNHDAMYWYRQDPGQGLRLIYYSQIVNDFQKGDIAEGYSVSREKKESFPLTVTSAQKNPTAFYLCASSIDRLVETGVSGANVLTFGAGSRLTVL.